This TCR beta chain comes out of a study of blood T cell repertoires in COVID-19. Study at large: PBMCs, B-cell-depleted T cells, or T cells were the source of the cDNA or gDNA that made up the material.

All enrollees were roughly 18 to 95 years old and from about 24 US areas. CDR3 length equals 15 residues. V lost 5 bases and J lost 5; bases outside the gene matches: 6. CDR1 is LNHDA, CDR2 SQIVND, per germline (reference sequence). In the study's own analysis: The assay estimated nucleated cells by amplifying reference gene primers. The method was immunoSEQ multiplex PCR; TCRdb's version includes in-frame clones alone and lacks a portion of them. That table supplies the V and J calls and clone size; D and trimming were determined from the DNA. The sample lists approximately 250,000 clones; about 89% were seen once.

Material: PBMCs or T cells enriched from blood (not recorded which). The TCR was taken from a young woman who had recovered from COVID-19. The chain links TRBV19 to TRBJ1-4; 9 nucleotides match TRBD1. CDR3 sequence: CASSAGTGPNEKLFF. CDR3 DNA: TGTGCCAGTAGTGCGGGGACAGGGCCGAATGAAAAACTGTTTTTT. Full variable domain (missing parts from reference TRBV19 and TRBJ1-4): DGGITQSPKYLFRKEGQNVTLSCEQNLNHDAMYWYRQDPGQGLRLIYYSQIVNDFQKGDIAEGYSVSREKKESFPLTVTSAQKNPTAFYLCASSAGTGPNEKLFFGSGTQLSVL.